These 26 T cell receptor beta chains share one sample of origin, sequenced in a study of T-cell reconstitution after alpha-beta-depleted transplantation in children. Construction of the TCRbeta library involved unique molecular identifiers. TCRdb fed the PCR reads into MiXCR, producing one record per CDR3 protein. The sample contains roughly 790,000 distinct CDR3 sequences, less than 20% of which appear only once. The sequences come from PBMCs, mostly from graft donor cells, collected 360 days after TCRalphabeta/CD19-depleted stem cell transplant. All receptors derive from a male patient younger than 18 who had a stem cell transplant for acute lymphoblastic leukemia, so the T cells may come from the graft donor.

This clonotype was found a few times. This chain links TRBV5-6 with TRBJ1-2; D perhaps matches TRBD1 (6 bases). Per the germline V gene, CDR1 is SGHDT and CDR2 is YYEEEE. Trimming removed 4 bases from V and 4 bases from J, with 20 bases in between. The CDR3 consists of 16 residues. CDR3 region: CASSPIGGGDFYGYTF. The CDR3 bases are TGTGCCAGCAGCCCCATCGGGGGGGGCGACTTCTATGGCTACACCTTC.

The sample holds a few counts of this clonotype. The V and J genes are TRBV10-1 and TRBJ2-1; TRBD2 is a possible D gene (5 bases). V was shortened by 3 bases and J by 0 bases, with 9 bases between the two germline ends. This CDR3 has 15 amino acids. Germline V gene data show CDR1 as WNHNN and CDR2 as SYGVQD (reference sequence). The CDR3 bases are TGCGCCAGCAGTGACCTCCGGGACTCCTACAATGAGCAGTTCTTC. Its protein product is CASSDLRDSYNEQFF.

The rearrangement uses TRBV2 and TRBJ1-2; 7 bases are shared with TRBD1. The CDR3 runs 11 residues. The V gene end was trimmed by 10 bases and the J gene end by 8 bases; junction bases not matched to a gene: 7. Germline loops: CDR1 SNHLY, CDR2 FYNNEI. CDR3 DNA sequence: TGTGCCACCAACAGGGGATACGGCTACACCTTC. It is translated as CATNRGYGYTF.

This clonotype came up a few times. V and J are TRBV7-9 and TRBJ2-3; D is possibly TRBD2 (6 bases). CDR1 is SEHNR and CDR2 is FQNEAQ in the germline V gene (reference sequence). Trimming cost V 5 bases and J 2 bases, with 11 bases left between them. This CDR3 contains 14 residues. Here the CDR3 DNA reads TGTGCCAGCAGCAAACCTAGCGTCACAGATACGCAGTATTTT. Amino acids: CASSKPSVTDTQYF.

CDR3 sequence reads: CSVEGGDLLLNTEAFF. The CDR3 bases are TGCAGCGTTGAAGGAGGGGATCTTCTCCTGAACACTGAAGCTTTCTTT. This rearrangement joins TRBV29-1 to TRBJ1-1; possible D gene TRBD1, 5 bases. The CDR3 covers 16 residues. The germline gives CDR1 SQVTM, CDR2 ANQGSEA. V was cut by 1 base and J by 0 bases, with 15 bases left in between.

This chain joins TRBV5-1 and TRBJ2-5; 8 nucleotides align to TRBD1. The germline V gene has CDR1 SGHRS and CDR2 YFSETQ. This CDR3 is 15 amino acids long. With V trimmed by 0 bases and J by 5 bases, 6 bases remained unmatched. This CDR3 is CASSLARGRAETQYF. CDR3 bases: TGCGCCAGCAGCTTGGCCAGGGGGCGCGCGGAGACCCAGTACTTC.

This clonotype occurred many times. The rearrangement joins TRBV20-1 to TRBJ2-3, with 7 bases fitting TRBD2. CDR1 is DFQATT and CDR2 is SNEGSKA in the germline V gene (reference sequence). V gave up 3 bases and J gave up 1 base; unmatched junction bases: 10. The CDR3 is made up of 16 amino acids. The CDR3 sequence: CSASSGRVYGTDTQYF. CDR3 coding DNA: TGCAGTGCTAGCTCGGGGAGGGTGTATGGCACAGATACGCAGTATTTT.

This clonotype has just a few counts. This chain links TRBV27 with TRBJ2-2; a weak D match, TRBD2 (5 bases). Germline V lookup: CDR1 MNHEY, CDR2 SMNVEV (reference sequence). This CDR3 region has 13 residues. In DNA, the CDR3 is TGTGCGGCAGCCGGGGTTAACACCGGGGAGCTGTTTTTT. It translates to CAAAGVNTGELFF.

This clonotype was seen a few times. The V and J genes are TRBV12-3 or TRBV12-4 and TRBJ2-1; 13 bases agree with TRBD2. V shed 4 bases, J shed 8 bases, and the junction held 5 bases outside the gene matches. The CDR3 has 15 amino acids. The CDR3 loop reads CASSSGLAGYHEQFF. CDR3 bases: TGTGCCAGCAGTTCGGGACTAGCGGGATATCATGAGCAGTTCTTC.

This chain links TRBV10-3 with TRBJ2-3; 7 bases agree with TRBD2. V trimming: 2 bases; J trimming: 5 bases; junction bases outside the gene matches: 22. Germline CDR1 reads ENHRY; CDR2 reads SYGVKD. The CDR3 contains 20 residues. The CDR3 is CAISEGEGPEKDIGVDTQYF. CDR3 in DNA: TGTGCCATCAGTGAGGGGGAGGGCCCGGAGAAAGACATCGGTGTAGATACGCAGTATTTT.

The V and J genes are TRBV7-3 and TRBJ2-2; no firm D call. Germline CDR1 SGHTA, CDR2 FQGTGA. The CDR3 loop spans 13 amino acids. Trimming stripped 5 bases from V and 5 bases from J, with 9 bases between. The CDR3 loop reads CASSEFKTGELFF. The DNA of the CDR3 is TGTGCCAGCAGCGAATTCAAAACCGGGGAGCTGTTTTTT.

This clonotype was found many times. This chain uses TRBV5-1 with TRBJ2-1, with D hard to call. The germline V and J ends were trimmed by 2 bases and 9 bases, with 6 bases remaining between them. Germline V lookup: CDR1 SGHRS, CDR2 YFSETQ. This CDR3 has 11 residues. The DNA for the CDR3 is TGCGCCAGCAGCTTAGCAACTGAGCAGTTCTTC. As protein: CASSLATEQFF. The whole variable domain, filled in from reference TRBV5-1 and TRBJ2-1, reads KAGVTQTPRYLIKTRGQQVTLSCSPISGHRSVSWYQQTPGQGLQFLFEYFSETQRNKGNFPGRFSGRQFSNSRSEMNVSTLELGDSALYLCASSLATEQFFGPGTRLTVL.

A note on this clonotype: A much larger clone differs from this one at a single base, so this may be a read error. The chain links TRBV6-5 to TRBJ2-1; D remains ambiguous. CDR3 size: 15 residues. The V gene's germline CDR1 is MNHEY and CDR2 SVGAGI. Trimming took 0 bases from V and 7 from J, leaving 13 bases between them. The CDR3 sequence is CASSYSWSVINEQFF. CDR3 in DNA: TGTGCCAGCAGTTACTCGTGGTCCGTAATTAATGAGCAGTTCTTC.

This clonotype was detected only a few times. The chain couples TRBV7-9 to TRBJ2-3, with D maybe TRBD2 (6 bases). CDR1 is SEHNR, CDR2 FQNEAQ, per germline (reference sequence). V dropped 5 bases and J dropped 0 bases, with 12 bases sitting between them. This CDR3 is built from 15 residues. The CDR3 DNA follows: TGTGCCAGCAGCAAAAAACTAGCTAGCACAGATACGCAGTATTTT. It translates to CASSKKLASTDTQYF.

About this clonotype itself: This CDR3 is missing its conserved last phenylalanine or tryptophan, likely due to a read error. The DNA is omitted, as the CDR3 cannot be located on it reliably, and the CDR3 follows TCRdb's listing. The chain is built from TRBV7-7 and TRBJ1-2; no DNA check was done on the table's D call, TRBD1. CDR1 SSHAT and CDR2 FNYEAQ come from the germline V gene (reference sequence). Including both end residues, the CDR3 is 10 amino acids long. CDR3 sequence: CATWRLTGDA.

This clonotype has only a few counts. This chain connects TRBV19 to TRBJ2-6; no definite D call. This CDR3 has 14 residues. Deletions cut 2 bases from V and 3 bases from J, with 5 bases between. Germline values: CDR1 LNHDA, CDR2 SQIVND (reference sequence). The CDR3 DNA follows: TGTGCCAGTAGTATAAGGGATGGGGCCAACGTCCTGACTTTC. Its protein is CASSIRDGANVLTF.

This clonotype was observed at least ten times. This rearrangement joins TRBV5-1 to TRBJ1-1, with D unresolved. Germline CDR1 reads SGHRS; CDR2 reads YFSETQ. The CDR3 extends over 15 amino acids. V was pared by 3 bases and J by 6 bases, with 18 bases between. The chain's CDR3 is CASSSARSRGAEAFF. The CDR3 DNA follows: TGCGCCAGCAGCTCCGCTCGTTCTCGAGGCGCTGAAGCTTTCTTT.

The chain employs TRBV24-1 and TRBJ2-1, with TRBD2 matching over 7 bases. This CDR3 region has 15 residues. V lost 5 bases, J lost 1 base, and 4 bases stayed unmatched. Germline V gives CDR1 KGHDR, CDR2 SFDVKD. The CDR3: CATSVAGESYNEQFF. The CDR3 DNA sequence: TGTGCCACCAGTGTTGCGGGAGAATCCTACAATGAGCAGTTCTTC.

V is TRBV7-6 and J is TRBJ1-5, with TRBD1 matching 9 bases. CDR3 length: 15 residues. Trimming at V came to 1 base and at J to 5 bases, leaving 3 bases not matched to a gene. Germline CDR1 reads SGHVS; CDR2 reads FNYEAQ. The CDR3 DNA sequence: TGTGCCAGCAGCTTAGAGGACAGGGGTCATCAGCCCCAGCATTTT. This gives the protein CASSLEDRGHQPQHF. The full variable domain, in which reference TRBV7-6 and TRBJ1-5 provide the parts outside the CDR3, is GAGVSQSPRYKVTKRGQDVALRCDPISGHVSLYWYRQALGQGPEFLTYFNYEAQQDKSGLPNDRFSAERPEGSISTLTIQRTEQRDSAMYRCASSLEDRGHQPQHFGDGTRLSIL.

The V call is TRBV11-2, the J call TRBJ2-7; 7 positions match TRBD1. The ends lost 0 bases at V and 2 bases at J; junction bases unmatched: 1. The CDR3 is 14 residues long. Germline assignment: CDR1 SGHAT and CDR2 FQNNGV. The CDR3 nucleotides read TGTGCCAGCAGCTTAGAAACAGGGGCCTACGAGCAGTACTTC. Translating gives CASSLETGAYEQYF.

This clonotype came up a few times. The chain is built from TRBV5-1 and TRBJ2-7, with TRBD2 identical over 9 bases. The CDR3 length is 15 residues. Germline loops: CDR1 SGHRS, CDR2 YFSETQ. V trimming: 0 bases; J trimming: 3 bases; junction bases outside the gene matches: 4. The CDR3: CASSLAETSGYEQYF. In nucleotides, the CDR3 is TGCGCCAGCAGCTTGGCCGAGACTAGCGGCTACGAGCAGTACTTC.

CDR3 nucleotide sequence: TGTGCCAGCAGCTCGACTAGCGGGAGGGTGGACAATGAGCAGTTCTTC. Translated: CASSSTSGRVDNEQFF. The chain recombines TRBV11-2 with TRBJ2-1, with TRBD2 matching 14 bases. Losses at the gene ends were 4 bases for V and 5 bases for J; bases not matched to a gene: 4. Germline CDR1 and CDR2: SGHAT and FQNNGV. The CDR3 runs to 16 residues.

This chain joins TRBV15 and TRBJ2-7, with D maybe TRBD1 (6 bases). This CDR3 has 12 residues. With 1 base removed from V and 9 bases from J, the gap between germline ends came to 10 bases. Looked up from germline, CDR1 is LNHNV and CDR2 is YYDKDF (reference sequence). CDR3 in DNA: TGTGCCACCAGCAGAGGCAGGGGCGTGCAGTACTTC. Amino acids: CATSRGRGVQYF. Full variable domain (missing parts from reference TRBV15 and TRBJ2-7): DAMVIQNPRYQVTQFGKPVTLSCSQTLNHNVMYWYQQKSSQAPKLLFHYYDKDFNNEADTPDNFQSRRPNTSFCFLDIRSPGLGDTAMYLCATSRGRGVQYFGPGTRLTVT.

About this clonotype: It may be a read error: a sequence one base away is much more abundant. The V gene is TRBV9, the J gene TRBJ2-1, with TRBD2 identical over 10 bases. The CDR3 is 15 residues long. The germline V gene has CDR1 SGDLS and CDR2 YYNGEE. With 0 bases clipped from V and 5 bases from J, the junction kept 2 bases outside the gene matches. CDR3 nucleotides: TGTGCCAGCAGCGTAGTAGCGGGAGGCCACAATGAGCAGTTCTTC. This gives the protein CASSVVAGGHNEQFF.

V and J are TRBV4-1 and TRBJ2-7, with TRBD2 identical over 7 bases. The germline V gene encodes CDR1 MGHRA and CDR2 YSYEKL. The CDR3 runs 15 residues. V shed 2 bases, J shed 0 bases, and the junction held 4 bases outside the gene matches. The CDR3 DNA reads TGCGCCAGCAGCCAATCTAGCGGCAGCTCCTACGAGCAGTACTTC. It encodes CASSQSSGSSYEQYF.

The chain has TRBV3-1 and TRBJ2-3; D might be TRBD1 or TRBD2, each matching 5 bases. CDR1 is LGHDT, CDR2 YNNKEL, per germline (reference sequence). This CDR3 contains 19 residues. V dropped 8 bases and J dropped 0 bases, with 27 bases sitting between them. The CDR3 DNA reads TGTGCCAGCTGTTTAAACCTCCGGGGCCGCATAGCTAGCACAGATACGCAGTATTTT. It yields the protein CASCLNLRGRIASTDTQYF.